These 10 T cell receptor beta chains share one sample of origin, sequenced in a study of blood T cell repertoires in COVID-19. This table comes from immunoSEQ multiplex PCR, and its TCRdb copy is limited to in-frame clones, with some not included. The sample holds roughly 150,000 clones; around 86% are singletons and the top ten take around 2.5%. Specimen: peripheral blood. The source is a woman of 80 years or more with COVID-19, enrolled during active disease.

The chain uses TRBV6-5 and TRBJ2-5, with TRBD2 identical over 9 bases. The CDR3 sequence is 15 residues long. Germline CDR1 is MNHEY and CDR2 is SVGAGI. The junction had 7 bases not matched to a gene; V was cut back by 6 bases and J by 2 bases. In nucleotides, the CDR3 is TGTGCCAGCAGAGGCGGGAGGGCCAGGCAAGAGACCCAGTACTTC. It is translated as CASRGGRARQETQYF.

This clone was counted once. The gene calls are TRBV7-2 and TRBJ2-2, with D possibly TRBD1 on 6 matching bases. The germline V gene encodes CDR1 SGHTA and CDR2 FQGNSA. The V gene lost 3 bases and the J gene lost 1 base, with 9 bases spanning the gap. The CDR3 spans 15 residues. The CDR3 region has the DNA TGTGCCAGCAGCTTCCAGGGGTTGAACACCGGGGAGCTGTTTTTT. Residues: CASSFQGLNTGELFF.

The chain is built from TRBV2 and TRBJ1-1; TRBD1 matches 9 bases. This CDR3 is 14 amino acids long. V shed 5 bases, J shed 1 base, and the junction held 2 bases outside the gene matches. CDR1 and CDR2 from the germline V gene are SNHLY and FYNNEI. The CDR3 protein is CASSRTGENTEAFF. The CDR3 nucleotides read TGTGCCAGCAGTCGGACAGGGGAGAACACTGAAGCTTTCTTT.

Only one count was recorded for this clone. The chain links TRBV27 to TRBJ1-2; D is ambiguous. Germline CDR1 and CDR2: MNHEY and SMNVEV (reference sequence). The CDR3 is 12 residues long. Deletions cut 4 bases from V and 2 bases from J, with 5 bases between. CDR3 DNA sequence: TGTGCCAGCAGTTCCCTAAACTATGGCTACACCTTC. It translates to CASSSLNYGYTF.

This clone appeared once. The chain links TRBV5-1 to TRBJ1-2, with D hard to call. This CDR3 contains 15 residues. Germline V gene lookup returns CDR1 SGHRS and CDR2 YFSETQ. Trimming left V 4 bases short and J 1 base short, with 14 bases between. Here the CDR3 DNA reads TGCGCCAGCAGCCGGGGAGGAACTTTTAACTATGGCTACACCTTC. Translated, it gives CASSRGGTFNYGYTF. Full variable domain (rest looked up from reference TRBV5-1 and TRBJ1-2): KAGVTQTPRYLIKTRGQQVTLSCSPISGHRSVSWYQQTPGQGLQFLFEYFSETQRNKGNFPGRFSGRQFSNSRSEMNVSTLELGDSALYLCASSRGGTFNYGYTFGSGTRLTVV.

J is TRBJ1-6 and V is TRBV27; 10 bases fit TRBD1. Trimming cost V 6 bases and J 7 bases; bases outside gene matches: 9. In germline, CDR1 is MNHEY, CDR2 SMNVEV (reference sequence). The length of the CDR3 is 16 residues. The CDR3 DNA reads TGTGCCAGCAGGTTCTCGGGACAGGGGAAGAATTCACCCCTCCACTTT. Translating gives CASRFSGQGKNSPLHF.

The chain is built from TRBV4-2 and TRBJ1-2; tentatively, D is TRBD1 (5 bases). The CDR3 runs 15 residues. In germline, CDR1 is LGHNA, CDR2 YNFKEQ. V dropped 0 bases and J dropped 4 bases, with 12 bases sitting between them. CDR3 sequence reads: CASSQDGGLSYGYTF. As DNA, the CDR3 is TGTGCCAGCAGCCAAGATGGGGGGTTATCCTATGGCTACACCTTC.

V usage is TRBV20-1 and J usage is TRBJ2-3; unclear D gene. The germline gives CDR1 DFQATT, CDR2 SNEGSKA (reference sequence). The CDR3 has 11 residues. Trimming cost V 0 bases and J 5 bases, with 3 bases left between them. Written as DNA, the CDR3 is TGCAGTGCTAGAGACGTAGATACGCAGTATTTT. Amino acids: CSARDVDTQYF.

This sequence joins TRBV5-4 and TRBJ2-1; D not resolved. V lost 10 bases and J 1 base, leaving 18 bases between the germline ends. The CDR3 sequence is 15 residues long. Germline CDR1 and CDR2: SGHNT and YYREEE (reference sequence). DNA of the CDR3: TGTGCCTCGAAAACGACGGCGGATTCCTACAATGAGCAGTTCTTC. Amino acids: CASKTTADSYNEQFF.

The chain recombines TRBV27 with TRBJ2-7; the D gene is possibly TRBD2 (5 bases). Germline CDR1 MNHEY, CDR2 SMNVEV (reference sequence). The CDR3 extends over 13 amino acids. V was trimmed by 4 bases and J by 3 bases, leaving 10 bases between them. CDR3 in DNA: TGTGCCAGCAGTTCCGGGATGGGCTACGAGCAGTACTTC. Translation: CASSSGMGYEQYF.